What follows are 29 T cell receptor beta chains derived from one specimen sequenced in a study of OX40 agonist ivuxolimab in advanced cancers. The library was made by the immunoSEQ multiplex PCR assay. TCRdb took this table from immuneACCESS and kept in-frame rearrangements with V and J called. Such tables lack part of the clones; where checked against another copy, unresolved V genes explain under half of the gap, and the rest is unexplained. Recorded for this sample are 50,000 to 65,000 clones; about 87% of them occurred a single time. Approximately 3.8% of the sample is held by the ten biggest clonotypes. The sequencing here drew on CD4+ or CD8+ T cells sorted from blood, taken in a trial of the OX40 agonist ivuxolimab. The receptor source for this set is an adult with an advanced solid tumor such as melanoma, head and neck, liver or kidney cancer.

The V call is TRBV10-3, the J call TRBJ2-3, with D possibly called TRBD1 or TRBD2 (5 bases each). Germline values: CDR1 ENHRY, CDR2 SYGVKD. The CDR3 is made up of 15 amino acids. The V and J ends lost 7 bases and 3 bases respectively, with 17 bases between them. The CDR3 is CAITQRPEGTDTQYF. The CDR3 DNA is TGTGCCATCACCCAGCGCCCCGAGGGGACAGATACGCAGTATTTT.

This clone has only a few counts. V is TRBV6-1 and J is TRBJ2-7; 7 nucleotides align to TRBD2. After removal of 1 base from V and 2 bases from J, the junction contained 8 bases not matched to a gene. Germline assignment: CDR1 MNHNS and CDR2 SASEGT. The CDR3 length is 16 residues. The DNA of the CDR3 is TGTGCCAGCAGTGAAGGCTTGACTAGCTTGCCCTACGAGCAGTACTTC. Its translation is CASSEGLTSLPYEQYF.

This clone has more than one count but fewer than ten. This chain uses TRBV25-1 with TRBJ1-1; unclear D gene. Germline V lookup: CDR1 MGHDK, CDR2 SYGVNS. V lost 8 bases to trimming and J lost 1 base, with 11 bases between them. CDR3 length: 13 residues. The CDR3 coding sequence is TGTGCCAGCTCACTCCAGGAGAACACTGAAGCTTTCTTT. Its protein product is CASSLQENTEAFF.

The rearrangement links TRBV5-1 to TRBJ1-2; 9 bases match TRBD1. V dropped 4 bases and J dropped 8; count of bases not matched to a gene: 6. Germline CDR1 SGHRS, CDR2 YFSETQ. The CDR3 extends over 13 amino acids. The CDR3 region is CASSPTGGSGYTF. CDR3 in DNA: TGCGCCAGCAGCCCGACAGGGGGAAGCGGCTACACCTTC.

The chain is built from TRBV6-1 and TRBJ2-7; possibly TRBD1 or TRBD2 for D (5 bases each). V dropped 8 bases and J dropped 1 base, with 18 bases sitting between them. This CDR3 comprises 15 residues. The germline gives CDR1 MNHNS, CDR2 SASEGT. The CDR3 reads CASGPFRDGSYEQYF. CDR3 DNA: TGTGCCAGCGGCCCTTTTAGGGACGGATCCTACGAGCAGTACTTC.

This sequence joins TRBV19 and TRBJ2-1, with unresolved D. In germline, CDR1 is LNHDA, CDR2 SQIVND (reference sequence). Trimming left V 1 base short and J 4 bases short, with 5 bases between. The CDR3 consists of 13 residues. The CDR3 loop is CASSIGGYNEQFF. In DNA, the CDR3 is TGTGCCAGTAGTATAGGCGGATACAATGAGCAGTTCTTC.

The chain employs TRBV13 and TRBJ1-1; D is uncertain. Per germline, CDR1 PRHDT and CDR2 FYEKMQ (reference sequence). This CDR3 has 13 residues. The ends were cut back, 6 bases at V and 1 base at J, with 9 bases in the middle. Written as DNA, the CDR3 is TGTGCCAGCAGTATACAGAGGAACACTGAAGCTTTCTTT. It codes for CASSIQRNTEAFF. Drawing the rest from reference TRBV13 and TRBJ1-1, the complete variable domain is AAGVIQSPRHLIKEKRETATLKCYPIPRHDTVYWYQQGPGQDPQFLISFYEKMQSDKGSIPDRFSAQQFSDYHSELNMSSLELGDSALYFCASSIQRNTEAFFGQGTRLTVV.

This rearrangement joins TRBV28 to TRBJ1-1; 11 bases fit TRBD1. This CDR3 is 16 amino acids long. V shed 3 bases, J shed 6 bases, and the junction held 9 bases outside the gene matches. CDR1 and CDR2 (germline): MDHEN, SYDVKM. The CDR3 region is CASSFRDRGFTAEAFF. CDR3 in DNA: TGTGCCAGCAGTTTTAGGGACAGGGGGTTCACTGCTGAAGCTTTCTTT.

This chain connects TRBV30 to TRBJ2-1; TRBD1 agrees at 11 bases. Germline V lookup: CDR1 GTSNPN, CDR2 SVGIG (reference sequence). The CDR3 is 15 residues long. The trim removed 6 bases at V and 6 bases at J, leaving 10 bases unmatched. CDR3 amino acids: CACPHPGTGGNEQFF. CDR3 bases: TGTGCCTGTCCTCATCCCGGGACAGGGGGCAATGAGCAGTTCTTC.

V gene TRBV6-5 combines with J gene TRBJ1-1; 8 nucleotides match TRBD1. Germline V CDR1 and CDR2: MNHEY, SVGAGI. The V gene end was trimmed by 5 bases and the J gene end by 6 bases; junction bases not matched to a gene: 5. CDR3 length equals 13 residues. CDR3 DNA: TGTGCCAGCAGTGCGGGACAGGCTTCTGAAGCTTTCTTT. As protein: CASSAGQASEAFF.

Details on this clone: Distinct nucleotide sequences in the sample also encode this CDR3. V usage is TRBV2 and J usage is TRBJ2-5; D is undetermined. Germline V gene data show CDR1 as SNHLY and CDR2 as FYNNEI. CDR3 length: 11 residues. V lost 9 bases, J lost 1 base, and 6 bases lay in between. The CDR3 sequence is CASTIQETQYF. The CDR3 coding sequence is TGTGCCAGTACTATCCAAGAGACCCAGTACTTC.

V is TRBV5-6 and J is TRBJ2-1; D not certain. The CDR3 runs 16 residues. Trimming stripped 6 bases from V and 6 bases from J, with 22 bases between. Germline V lookup: CDR1 SGHDT, CDR2 YYEEEE. The CDR3 is CASNELGAGSLNEQFF. The CDR3 region has the DNA TGTGCCAGCAACGAACTGGGCGCCGGATCCCTCAATGAGCAGTTCTTC.

V is TRBV2 and J is TRBJ2-5; D call uncertain. The J call could be wrong; TRBJ2-7 is a better fit for the DNA end. CDR1 is SNHLY and CDR2 is FYNNEI in the germline V gene. The CDR3 contains 11 residues. The CDR3, as DNA: TGTGCCAGCAGGAGCTCCTACGAGCAGTACTTC. This translates into CASRSSYEQYF.

The chain carries TRBV11-3 and TRBJ2-3; D tentatively reads TRBD1 or TRBD2 (5 bases each). The CDR3 runs 15 residues. V was trimmed by 5 bases and J by 6 bases, leaving 18 bases between them. Germline CDR1 reads SGHNT; CDR2 reads YENEEA. CDR3 bases: TGTGCCAGCAGCCGAGGGACCACACGTGTTGATACGCAGTATTTT. Translating gives CASSRGTTRVDTQYF.

The chain couples TRBV28 to TRBJ1-2; D unclear. This CDR3 comprises 11 residues. The ends were cut back, 5 bases at V and 7 bases at J, with 8 bases in the middle. Germline-derived CDR1 and CDR2 are MDHEN and SYDVKM. Written as DNA, the CDR3 is TGTGCCAGCAGTCCTGAAAGTGGCTACACCTTC. This encodes CASSPESGYTF.

This clone was observed a single time. This chain links TRBV5-1 with TRBJ2-7; 9 bases match TRBD1. This CDR3 is built from 17 residues. With V trimmed by 3 bases and J by 2 bases, 12 bases remained unmatched. Germline CDR1 is SGHRS and CDR2 is YFSETQ. The CDR3 DNA reads TGCGCCAGCAGCTCGGGACAGGGCAACTCCGGAACCTACGAGCAGTACTTC. Protein sequence: CASSSGQGNSGTYEQYF. Using reference TRBV5-1 and TRBJ2-7 for the parts outside the CDR3, the full variable domain is KAGVTQTPRYLIKTRGQQVTLSCSPISGHRSVSWYQQTPGQGLQFLFEYFSETQRNKGNFPGRFSGRQFSNSRSEMNVSTLELGDSALYLCASSSGQGNSGTYEQYFGPGTRLTVT.

The V gene is TRBV28, the J gene TRBJ1-2; TRBD1 matches 9 bases. CDR1 MDHEN and CDR2 SYDVKM come from the germline V gene. The CDR3 extends over 14 amino acids. The V segment lost 7 bases and the J segment 10 bases; nucleotides outside the gene matches: 13. This chain's CDR3 is CASTTPGQGVDYTF. DNA for the CDR3: TGTGCCAGCACCACCCCGGGACAGGGTGTGGACTACACCTTC.

The rearrangement uses TRBV6-5 and TRBJ1-5; no definite D call. The V gene lost 2 bases and the J gene lost 3 bases, with 8 bases spanning the gap. The germline V gene has CDR1 MNHEY and CDR2 SVGAGI. CDR3 length equals 14 residues. CDR3 sequence (DNA): TGTGCCAGCAGTTACGGGCGGACCAATCAGCCCCAGCATTTT. Translated, it gives CASSYGRTNQPQHF.

The CDR3 region has the DNA TGTGCCACCACAGAGCAGTCCCCGGGGCCCCAGCATTTT. Residues: CATTEQSPGPQHF. J is TRBJ1-5 and V is TRBV19; D gene uncertain. Germline V gene lookup returns CDR1 LNHDA and CDR2 SQIVND (reference sequence). The CDR3 is 13 amino acids. Trimming left V 10 bases short and J 9 bases short, with 19 bases between.

This rearrangement joins TRBV30 to TRBJ2-7, with TRBD1 matching over 8 bases. The germline CDR1 and CDR2 sequences are GTSNPN and SVGIG (reference sequence). This CDR3 region has 13 residues. J gave up 6 bases and V 2 bases, and 6 bases lay outside the gene matches. The CDR3: CAWSFNRGSEQYF. DNA of the CDR3: TGTGCCTGGAGTTTCAACAGGGGGAGCGAGCAGTACTTC.

The rearrangement joins TRBV23-1 to TRBJ1-1; D gene unclear. TRBV23-1 is an open reading frame, and its role is uncertain. This CDR3 has 12 residues. Trimming cost V 6 bases and J 1 base, with 6 bases left between them. CDR3 nucleotide sequence: TGCGCCAGCAGCCCAAGGAACACTGAAGCTTTCTTT. Protein product: CASSPRNTEAFF.

The V gene is TRBV5-4, the J gene TRBJ2-1; 7 bases agree with TRBD2. V was clipped by 1 base and J by 8 bases; unmatched bases: 9. The CDR3 has 15 residues. Germline CDR1 SGHNT, CDR2 YYREEE (reference sequence). Here the CDR3 DNA reads TGTGCCAGCAGCTTGAGGCTAGCGGAACGGGATGAGCAGTTCTTC. Translation: CASSLRLAERDEQFF.

This chain connects TRBV5-1 to TRBJ1-4; perhaps TRBD1 as D (5 bases). The V and J ends lost 0 bases and 8 bases respectively, with 14 bases between them. CDR1 SGHRS and CDR2 YFSETQ come from the germline V gene. This CDR3 is 15 amino acids long. The CDR3 DNA reads TGCGCCAGCAGCTTGGCGGGGGGAAAGGAGGAAAAACTGTTTTTT. It translates to CASSLAGGKEEKLFF.

V and J are TRBV7-9 and TRBJ2-2, with no clear D. This CDR3 is built from 14 residues. Germline values: CDR1 SEHNR, CDR2 FQNEAQ (reference sequence). Trimming removed 1 base from V and 0 bases from J, with 3 bases in between. The CDR3 region has the DNA TGTGCCAGCAGCTTAGAACCGAACACCGGGGAGCTGTTTTTT. It yields the protein CASSLEPNTGELFF.

V gene TRBV5-5 combines with J gene TRBJ2-1; D possibly corresponds to TRBD1 (6 bases). V was clipped by 4 bases and J by 5 bases, with 16 bases between them. The CDR3 runs to 15 residues. In germline, CDR1 is SGHKS, CDR2 YYEKEE (reference sequence). CDR3 nucleotide sequence: TGTGCCAGCAGCAAAGAGACCCGACAGGACAATGAGCAGTTCTTC. Translated: CASSKETRQDNEQFF.

The chain has TRBV6-5 and TRBJ1-2; D not certain. CDR3 length: 13 amino acids. Germline loops: CDR1 MNHEY, CDR2 SVGAGI. Trimming pared 2 bases from V and 0 bases from J, leaving 4 bases between. The CDR3 nucleotides are TGTGCCAGCAGTTACCGGTCTAACTATGGCTACACCTTC. It is translated as CASSYRSNYGYTF.

The genes are TRBV2 and TRBJ2-5, with 9 nucleotides matching TRBD2. CDR1 SNHLY and CDR2 FYNNEI come from the germline V gene. The CDR3 has 13 amino acids. V was pared by 8 bases and J by 5 bases, with 6 bases of the junction left unmatched. In nucleotides, the CDR3 is TGTGCCAGCGCTGGACTAGCGAGGGAGACCCAGTACTTC. Translated, it gives CASAGLARETQYF. Full variable domain (missing parts from reference TRBV2 and TRBJ2-5): EPEVTQTPSHQVTQMGQEVILRCVPISNHLYFYWYRQILGQKVEFLVSFYNNEISEKSEIFDDQFSVERPDGSNFTLKIRSTKLEDSAMYFCASAGLARETQYFGPGTRLLVL.

This chain joins TRBV28 and TRBJ2-2; the D call may be TRBD1 or TRBD2 (5 bases each). The germline V gene has CDR1 MDHEN and CDR2 SYDVKM. The CDR3 contains 22 residues. Trimming took 3 bases from V and 0 from J, leaving 29 bases between them. The CDR3 nucleotides are TGTGCCAGCAGTTTCCCGGGACCCAACTCGATTTTAGAACCCGCGAACACCGGGGAGCTGTTTTTT. The encoded protein is CASSFPGPNSILEPANTGELFF.

This clone came up once. The V gene is TRBV5-6, the J gene TRBJ2-3; 12 bases are a match to TRBD2. The CDR3 is 16 amino acids. The germline V gene has CDR1 SGHDT and CDR2 YYEEEE. J gave up 4 bases and V 4 bases, and 7 bases lay outside the gene matches. CDR3 residues: CASSHRTSGISDTQYF. DNA of the CDR3: TGTGCCAGCAGCCACCGGACTAGCGGGATTTCAGATACGCAGTATTTT. The whole variable domain, filled in from reference TRBV5-6 and TRBJ2-3, reads DAGVTQSPTHLIKTRGQQVTLRCSPKSGHDTVSWYQQALGQGPQFIFQYYEEEERQRGNFPDRFSGHQFPNYSSELNVNALLLGDSALYLCASSHRTSGISDTQYFGPGTRLTVL.